The 18 T cell receptor beta chains listed next were all sequenced from one sample in a study of blood T cell repertoires in COVID-19. TCRdb keeps only in-frame clones here, not all; method: immunoSEQ multiplex PCR. Among 110,000 to 150,000 clones listed, around nine tenths were seen once. The source material was peripheral blood. Receptors were obtained from a woman in her fifties or sixties with acute or convalescent COVID-19.

The chain couples TRBV4-1 to TRBJ2-3; the D gene is possibly TRBD2 (5 bases). Germline V gene lookup returns CDR1 MGHRA and CDR2 YSYEKL. The CDR3 contains 16 residues. The germline V and J ends were trimmed by 0 bases and 0 bases, with 10 bases remaining between them. The CDR3 region is CASSQEGSPSTDTQYF. The CDR3 DNA reads TGCGCCAGCAGCCAAGAAGGGAGTCCTAGCACAGATACGCAGTATTTT.

The chain recombines TRBV9 with TRBJ2-7, with TRBD2 identical over 8 bases. J was trimmed by 5 bases and V by 2 bases; bases with no gene match: 12. The CDR3 is made up of 16 amino acids. Germline V gene lookup returns CDR1 SGDLS and CDR2 YYNGEE. The CDR3 nucleotides are TGTGCCAGCAGCGTTGCCGGGACTAGTAAAGGGGACGAGCAGTACTTC. This gives the protein CASSVAGTSKGDEQYF.

V gene TRBV5-1 combines with J gene TRBJ1-1; D unresolved. V lost 6 bases, J lost 0 bases, and 6 bases lay in between. The CDR3 length is 12 residues. From germline, CDR1 is SGHRS and CDR2 YFSETQ. The CDR3 region has the DNA TGCGCCAGCACCGACTTGAACACTGAAGCTTTCTTT. Protein: CASTDLNTEAFF.

The rearrangement links TRBV7-9 to TRBJ1-6; D uncertain. The germline V and J ends were trimmed by 1 base and 0 bases, with 7 bases remaining between them. The CDR3 is 16 amino acids. CDR1 and CDR2 (germline): SEHNR, FQNEAQ (reference sequence). As DNA, the CDR3 is TGTGCCAGCAGCTTAGTACGGTACTCCTATAATTCACCCCTCCACTTT. As protein: CASSLVRYSYNSPLHF.

V gene TRBV19 combines with J gene TRBJ1-4; maybe TRBD1 (6 bases). This CDR3 contains 13 residues. Germline V gives CDR1 LNHDA, CDR2 SQIVND (reference sequence). Trimming cost V 6 bases and J 6 bases, with 11 bases left between them. The CDR3 loop reads CASRDSLDEKLFF. As DNA, the CDR3 is TGTGCCAGTAGGGACAGCTTGGATGAAAAACTGTTTTTT. Full variable domain (remainder filled in from reference TRBV19 and TRBJ1-4): DGGITQSPKYLFRKEGQNVTLSCEQNLNHDAMYWYRQDPGQGLRLIYYSQIVNDFQKGDIAEGYSVSREKKESFPLTVTSAQKNPTAFYLCASRDSLDEKLFFGSGTQLSVL.

V gene TRBV7-3 combines with J gene TRBJ2-3; TRBD2 agrees at 11 bases. Germline values: CDR1 SGHTA, CDR2 FQGTGA. This CDR3 contains 15 residues. Trimming cost V 5 bases and J 4 bases; bases outside gene matches: 5. CDR3 nucleotides: TGTGCCAGCAGCCCGCTAGCGGGGGGCGCAGATACGCAGTATTTT. This codes for CASSPLAGGADTQYF.

The chain uses TRBV9 and TRBJ2-7; 7 bases fit TRBD2. The V and J ends lost 1 base and 5 bases, in that order; junction bases with no gene match: 12. Germline V lookup: CDR1 SGDLS, CDR2 YYNGEE. The CDR3 is 16 residues long. The CDR3 spells CASSVSGGLGGHEQYF. The DNA of the CDR3 is TGTGCCAGCAGCGTATCGGGGGGATTGGGCGGCCACGAGCAGTACTTC.

This chain links TRBV5-4 with TRBJ1-1, with TRBD1 identical over 10 bases. V dropped 4 bases and J dropped 5; count of bases not matched to a gene: 8. CDR1 is SGHNT and CDR2 is YYREEE in the germline V gene (reference sequence). The CDR3 loop spans 15 amino acids. The CDR3 here is CASSPRQGARTEAFF. The CDR3, as DNA: TGTGCCAGCAGCCCCAGACAGGGGGCGAGGACTGAAGCTTTCTTT. Filled out from reference TRBV5-4 and TRBJ1-1, the complete variable domain reads ETGVTQSPTHLIKTRGQQVTLRCSSQSGHNTVSWYQQALGQGPQFIFQYYREEENGRGNFPPRFSGLQFPNYSSELNVNALELDDSALYLCASSPRQGARTEAFFGQGTRLTVV.

The rearrangement links TRBV9 to TRBJ1-3; D remains ambiguous. V shed 0 bases and J shed 5 bases, with 6 bases lying between them. This CDR3 contains 13 residues. CDR1 and CDR2 (germline): SGDLS, YYNGEE. The chain's CDR3 is CASSVDMRNTIYF. The CDR3 DNA reads TGTGCCAGCAGCGTAGACATGAGAAACACCATATATTTT.

V and J are TRBV14 and TRBJ2-3; D is unresolved. CDR3 size: 13 residues. Trimming took off 2 bases at V and 4 bases at J, with 7 bases between the two ends. The germline gives CDR1 SGHDN, CDR2 FVKESK. CDR3 bases: TGTGCCAGCAGCCAATCCGGAGCAGATACGCAGTATTTT. Encoded protein: CASSQSGADTQYF. The entire variable domain, with the rest obtained from reference TRBV14 and TRBJ2-3, is as follows: EAGVTQFPSHSVIEKGQTVTLRCDPISGHDNLYWYRRVMGKEIKFLLHFVKESKQDESGMPNNRFLAERTGGTYSTLKVQPAELEDSGVYFCASSQSGADTQYFGPGTRLTVL.

V gene TRBV5-1 combines with J gene TRBJ2-3, with 13 positions matching TRBD2. This CDR3 comprises 17 residues. Trimming took 0 bases from V and 6 from J; bases not matched to a gene: 7. Germline assignment: CDR1 SGHRS and CDR2 YFSETQ. CDR3 loop: CASSLGGTSGARDTQYF. The CDR3 coding sequence is TGCGCCAGCAGCTTGGGGGGGACTAGCGGGGCGCGGGATACGCAGTATTTT.

This sequence joins TRBV7-2 and TRBJ2-2; 7 positions agree with TRBD2. Germline CDR1 reads SGHTA; CDR2 reads FQGNSA. The CDR3 runs to 17 residues. The V and J ends lost 3 bases and 5 bases, in that order; junction bases with no gene match: 12. The CDR3 spells CASSFYFFREGTGELFF. CDR3 nucleotides: TGTGCCAGCAGCTTCTATTTTTTTAGGGAGGGTACCGGGGAGCTGTTTTTT. The full variable domain, rest sourced from reference TRBV7-2 and TRBJ2-2, is GAGVSQSPSNKVTEKGKDVELRCDPISGHTALYWYRQSLGQGLEFLIYFQGNSAPDKSGLPSDRFSAERTGGSVSTLTIQRTQQEDSAVYLCASSFYFFREGTGELFFGEGSRLTVL.

The rearrangement links TRBV7-3 to TRBJ1-6; D unclear. Trimming took 3 bases from V and 9 from J, leaving 15 bases between them. CDR3 length equals 15 residues. Germline CDR1 reads SGHTA; CDR2 reads FQGTGA. CDR3 protein: CASSLGTREGSPLHF. Written as DNA, the CDR3 is TGTGCCAGCAGCTTGGGTACTAGGGAGGGTTCACCCCTCCACTTT.

The chain carries TRBV4-1 and TRBJ1-5; D not certain. Trimming cost V 0 bases and J 8 bases, with 17 bases left between them. This CDR3 has 16 residues. Germline lookup yields CDR1 MGHRA and CDR2 YSYEKL. The CDR3 nucleotides read TGCGCCAGCAGCCAAGATCATCGGCGGGTGCAGGAGCCCCAGCATTTT. Its translation: CASSQDHRRVQEPQHF.

This chain connects TRBV28 to TRBJ1-4, with TRBD1 matching over 7 bases. The length of the CDR3 is 16 residues. Per germline, CDR1 MDHEN and CDR2 SYDVKM. Unmatched junction bases numbered 2, after V lost 1 base and J lost 0 bases. CDR3 nucleotides: TGTGCCAGCAGTTTATATCAGGGGGCAACTAATGAAAAACTGTTTTTT. It is translated as CASSLYQGATNEKLFF.

This chain links TRBV27 with TRBJ2-7, with TRBD2 identical over 10 bases. The CDR3 contains 17 residues. Germline lookup yields CDR1 MNHEY and CDR2 SMNVEV (reference sequence). The junction had 12 bases not matched to a gene; V was cut back by 2 bases and J by 5 bases. Here the CDR3 reads CASSLPPSGREYHEQYF. In DNA, the CDR3 is TGTGCCAGCAGTTTACCTCCGAGCGGGAGGGAGTACCACGAGCAGTACTTC.

The chain links TRBV28 to TRBJ1-1; the D gene is possibly TRBD1 (6 bases). V was pared by 10 bases and J by 0 bases, with 12 bases between. Germline-derived CDR1 and CDR2 are MDHEN and SYDVKM. This CDR3 has 13 residues. The CDR3 sequence: CATQGQLNTEAFF. DNA for the CDR3: TGTGCCACCCAAGGACAGTTGAACACTGAAGCTTTCTTT.

The rearrangement joins TRBV5-1 to TRBJ2-2; tentatively, D is TRBD1 (6 bases). The CDR3 length is 17 residues. Between the trimmed V and J ends, which lost 5 bases and 2 bases, there was a span of 19 bases. The V gene's germline CDR1 is SGHRS and CDR2 YFSETQ. DNA of the CDR3: TGCGCCAGCAGTCCAGGGGTTGGGTCTTTAAACACCGGGGAGCTGTTTTTT. This encodes CASSPGVGSLNTGELFF. Based on the CDR3 plus reference TRBV5-1 and TRBJ2-2, the full variable domain is KAGVTQTPRYLIKTRGQQVTLSCSPISGHRSVSWYQQTPGQGLQFLFEYFSETQRNKGNFPGRFSGRQFSNSRSEMNVSTLELGDSALYLCASSPGVGSLNTGELFFGEGSRLTVL.